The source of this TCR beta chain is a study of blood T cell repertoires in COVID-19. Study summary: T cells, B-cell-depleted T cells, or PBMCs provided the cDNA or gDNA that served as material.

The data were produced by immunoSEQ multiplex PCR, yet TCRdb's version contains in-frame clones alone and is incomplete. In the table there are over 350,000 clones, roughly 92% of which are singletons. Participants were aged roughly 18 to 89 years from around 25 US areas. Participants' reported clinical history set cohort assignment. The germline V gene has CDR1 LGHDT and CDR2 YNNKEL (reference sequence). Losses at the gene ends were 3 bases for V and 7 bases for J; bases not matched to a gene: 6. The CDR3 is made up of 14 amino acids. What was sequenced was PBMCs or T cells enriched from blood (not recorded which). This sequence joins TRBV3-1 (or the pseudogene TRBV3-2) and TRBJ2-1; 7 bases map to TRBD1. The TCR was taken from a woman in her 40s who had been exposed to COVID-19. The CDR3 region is CASSHRQGRNEQFF. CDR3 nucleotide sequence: TGTGCCAGCAGCCATAGACAGGGTAGGAATGAGCAGTTCTTC.